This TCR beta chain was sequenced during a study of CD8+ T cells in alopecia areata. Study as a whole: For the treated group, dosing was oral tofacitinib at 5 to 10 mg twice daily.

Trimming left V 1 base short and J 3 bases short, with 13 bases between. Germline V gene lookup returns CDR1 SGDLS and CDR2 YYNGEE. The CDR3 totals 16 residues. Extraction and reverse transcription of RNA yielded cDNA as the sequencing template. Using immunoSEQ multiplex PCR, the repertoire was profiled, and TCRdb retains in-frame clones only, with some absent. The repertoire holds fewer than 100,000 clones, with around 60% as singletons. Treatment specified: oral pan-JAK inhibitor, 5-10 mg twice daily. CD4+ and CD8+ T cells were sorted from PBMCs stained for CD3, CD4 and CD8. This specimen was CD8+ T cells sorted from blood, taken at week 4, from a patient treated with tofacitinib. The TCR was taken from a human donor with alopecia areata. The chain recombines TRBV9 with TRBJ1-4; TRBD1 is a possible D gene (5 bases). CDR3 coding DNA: TGTGCCAGCAGCGTATGGAGTGGGGCGGCTAATGAAAAACTGTTTTTT. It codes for CASSVWSGAANEKLFF.